The rows below give T cell receptor beta chains drawn from one sample of a study of T cells in Graves' hyperthyroidism and ophthalmopathy. TCRdb reanalysed the multiplex PCR reads using MiXCR and keeps one entry per CDR3 protein. The sample includes 560,000 or so distinct CDR3 sequences, just under 20% seen only once; the top ten take less than 55%. The sample taken for sequencing was blood. The receptors derive from a man between 35 and 55 years old with Graves' ophthalmopathy. Each CDR3 is given with its conserved first and last residue. Each record gives: J gene, D gene, clone size, V gene, CDR3 protein, CDR3 DNA. The D gene is left open where the match is weak. Size tells how often a clone was seen (once, few, many) or the class of an expanded clone, and some rows leave it out.

>TRBJ2-3|.|.|TRBV5-1
CASSLGSIPDTQYF
TGCGCCAGCAGCTTGGGATCGATCCCAGATACGCAGTATTTT
>TRBJ2-1|.|once|TRBV25-1
CASSEYGKGSYNEQFF
TGTGCCAGCAGTGAATATGGTAAAGGCTCCTACAATGAGCAGTTCTTC
>TRBJ1-6|.|many|TRBV9
CASSVDSYNSPLHF
TGTGCCAGCAGCGTGGACAGCTATAATTCACCCCTCCACTTT
>TRBJ2-1|TRBD1|few|TRBV25-1
CASSDWGRGLYNEQFF
TGTGCCAGCAGTGATTGGGGCAGGGGGCTTTACAATGAGCAGTTCTTC
>TRBJ1-2|.|.|TRBV7-8
CASSLAEGSGYGYTF
TGTGCCAGCAGCTTAGCGGAGGGTTCTGGGTATGGCTACACCTTC
>TRBJ1-2|.|many|TRBV12-3/TRBV12-4
CASSLAGRGTVHGYTF
TGTGCCAGCAGTTTAGCGGGCAGGGGTACGGTTCATGGCTACACCTTC
>TRBJ2-1|.|.|TRBV6-9
CAGSYRSSRDEQFF
TGTGCCGGCAGTTACCGAAGTAGTCGAGATGAGCAGTTCTTC
>TRBJ2-1|TRBD1|many|TRBV28
CASSTSGTGYDNEQFF
TGTGCCAGCAGTACGTCCGGGACAGGGTACGACAATGAGCAGTTCTTC
>TRBJ1-1|.|many|TRBV2
CASMPGGKTEAFF
TGTGCCAGCATGCCGGGGGGCAAAACTGAAGCTTTCTTT
>TRBJ1-2|.|few|TRBV4-2
CASSQERQGNYGYTF
TGTGCCAGCAGCCAAGAGCGCCAGGGTAACTATGGCTACACCTTC
>TRBJ2-7|TRBD1|few|TRBV29-1
CSVPGTAQVGQYF
TGCAGCGTCCCCGGGACAGCCCAGGTAGGGCAGTACTTC
>TRBJ1-2|.|few|TRBV5-5
CASSPTVGNYGYTF
TGTGCCAGCAGCCCGACGGTGGGTAACTATGGCTACACCTTC
>TRBJ1-5|TRBD1|.|TRBV13
CASSLGRAAGGSQPQHF
TGTGCCAGCAGCTTAGGGCGGGCGGCAGGGGGCAGTCAGCCCCAGCATTTT
>TRBJ1-1|TRBD1|.|TRBV10-3
CAISDPGTGAFF
TGTGCCATCAGTGATCCCGGGACAGGGGCTTTCTTT
>TRBJ2-3|.|many|TRBV2
CASRGTPSTDTQYF
TGTGCCAGCAGGGGGACACCTAGCACAGATACGCAGTATTTT
>TRBJ2-5|.|.|TRBV20-1
CSARGPANQETQYF
TGCAGTGCTAGAGGGCCGGCGAACCAAGAGACCCAGTACTTC
>TRBJ2-1|.|.|TRBV7-2
CASNFEGGYNEQFF
TGTGCCAGCAACTTCGAGGGGGGGTACAATGAGCAGTTCTTC
>TRBJ1-3|.|few|TRBV12-3/TRBV12-4
CASSLGTRSGNTIYF
TGTGCCAGCAGTCTTGGGACCAGATCTGGAAACACCATATATTTT
>TRBJ2-1|TRBD2|few|TRBV11-1
CASSPTGQTGTSGRGHEQFF
TGTGCCAGCAGCCCCACCGGCCAAACCGGGACTAGCGGGAGAGGGCATGAGCAGTTCTTC
>TRBJ2-2|.|.|TRBV27
CASSLSVARQAVAGELFF
TGTGCCAGCAGTTTATCCGTCGCGCGGCAGGCTGTAGCCGGGGAGCTGTTTTTT
>TRBJ2-7|TRBD1|few|TRBV20-1
CSAREAGTGAYEQYF
TGCAGTGCTAGAGAGGCTGGGACAGGGGCCTACGAGCAGTACTTC
>TRBJ2-2|.|few|TRBV9
CASSAPPDPGGELFF
TGTGCCAGCAGCGCACCCCCCGACCCCGGCGGGGAGCTGTTTTTT
>TRBJ2-3|TRBD1|.|TRBV5-8
CASSLGLGRGRTDTQYF
TGTGCCAGCAGCTTGGGACTCGGCAGGGGGCGGACAGATACGCAGTATTTT
>TRBJ1-1|.|.|TRBV27
CASSLLLTGVAFF
TGTGCCAGCAGTTTATTACTCACGGGGGTAGCTTTCTTT
>TRBJ2-3|.|.|TRBV7-9
CASSSLGVGDTQYF
TGTGCCAGCAGCTCATTGGGTGTCGGAGATACGCAGTATTTT
>TRBJ2-5|.|few|TRBV19
CASSISGTREETQYF
TGTGCCAGTAGTATAAGCGGCACCCGGGAGGAGACCCAGTACTTC
>TRBJ1-5|.|many|TRBV7-2
CASSLSTRVQPQHF
TGTGCCAGCAGCCTATCCACCAGGGTCCAGCCCCAGCATTTT
>TRBJ1-2|TRBD1|.|TRBV4-1
CASSTRTGYGYTF
TGCGCCAGCAGCACCCGGACAGGCTATGGCTACACCTTC
>TRBJ1-5|.|few|TRBV7-9
CASSLGGFQPQHF
TGTGCCAGCAGCCTAGGGGGGTTTCAGCCCCAGCATTTT
>TRBJ1-5|.|few|TRBV20-1
CSARPYPSGSNQPQHF
TGCAGTGCTAGACCTTATCCTTCAGGGAGCAATCAGCCCCAGCATTTT
>TRBJ2-1|.|few|TRBV18
CASSQMSGSYNEQFF
TGTGCCAGCTCGCAAATGAGCGGTTCCTACAATGAGCAGTTCTTC
>TRBJ1-2|.|few|TRBV7-8
CASSRANYGYTF
TGTGCCAGCAGCCGTGCGAACTATGGCTACACCTTC
>TRBJ1-2|.|.|TRBV18
CASSLRSFSGYGYTF
TGTGCCAGCTCACTAAGGTCCTTCAGCGGCTATGGCTACACCTTC
>TRBJ1-6|TRBD1|many|TRBV5-1
CASRGQGGSPLHF
TGCGCCAGCAGGGGACAGGGTGGCTCACCCCTCCACTTT
>TRBJ2-7|.|many|TRBV3-1
CASSRSHVEETYEQYF
TGTGCCAGCAGCCGGTCTCATGTAGAAGAAACCTACGAGCAGTACTTC
>TRBJ1-1|.|many|TRBV30
CAWSLQVGTEAFF
TGTGCCTGGAGTCTCCAGGTGGGCACTGAAGCTTTCTTT
>TRBJ1-2|.|.|TRBV12-3/TRBV12-4
CASSRLRGYYGYTF
TGTGCCAGCAGCCGCCTGAGAGGATACTATGGCTACACCTTC
>TRBJ2-5|TRBD2|many|TRBV11-2
CASRPPGLASETQYF
TGTGCCAGCAGACCACCGGGACTAGCTTCGGAGACCCAGTACTTC
>TRBJ1-1|.|many|TRBV18
CASSRGTNAEAFF
TGTGCCAGCTCACGGGGTACGAATGCTGAAGCTTTCTTT
>TRBJ1-5|.|once|TRBV7-9
CASGLTEGQPQHF
TGTGCCAGCGGCTTAACCGAGGGTCAGCCCCAGCATTTT
>TRBJ2-3|.|many|TRBV7-3
CASSLDPLGADTQYF
TGTGCCAGCAGCTTAGACCCCCTGGGGGCAGATACGCAGTATTTT
>TRBJ2-7|.|many|TRBV6-1
CAILNTVEVHEQYF
TGTGCCATCCTGAACACCGTAGAGGTCCACGAGCAGTACTTC
>TRBJ1-4|.|few|TRBV5-1
CASSSGHSLSNEKLFF
TGCGCCAGCAGCTCCGGACATAGCCTTTCCAATGAAAAACTGTTTTTT
>TRBJ1-4|.|few|TRBV30
CAWNQAQWNEKLFF
TGTGCCTGGAATCAGGCCCAGTGGAATGAAAAACTGTTTTTT
>TRBJ2-4|.|few|TRBV28
CASSLGPAKNIQYF
TGTGCCAGCAGTTTAGGACCAGCCAAAAACATTCAGTACTTC
>TRBJ1-1|.|many|TRBV3-1
CASSQKPNTEAFF
TGTGCCAGCAGCCAGAAGCCCAACACTGAAGCTTTCTTT
>TRBJ2-3|TRBD2|many|TRBV30
CAWKKRESTDTQYF
TGTGCCTGGAAGAAGCGGGAGAGCACAGATACGCAGTATTTT
>TRBJ2-4|.|.|TRBV28
CASTLGGGSAKNIQYF
TGTGCCAGCACCTTGGGGGGCGGGTCGGCCAAAAACATTCAGTACTTC
>TRBJ1-3|.|.|TRBV29-1
CSVASSGNTIYF
TGCAGCGTTGCAAGCTCTGGAAACACCATATATTTT
>TRBJ1-2|.|few|TRBV6-1
CASRPEVGGDGYTF
TGTGCCAGCAGGCCGGAGGTGGGGGGCGATGGCTACACCTTC
>TRBJ2-7|TRBD1|.|TRBV11-3
CASRTRHGTGALSSYEQYF
TGTGCCAGCAGAACAAGACACGGGACAGGGGCCCTTAGCTCCTACGAGCAGTACTTC
>TRBJ2-3|.|.|TRBV5-1
CASSLGLIGADTQYF
TGCGCCAGCAGCTTGGGCCTAATAGGGGCAGATACGCAGTATTTT
>TRBJ2-2|.|many|TRBV7-9
CASSFAGPSNTGELFF
TGTGCCAGCAGCTTCGCAGGGCCCTCGAACACCGGGGAGCTGTTTTTT
>TRBJ1-3|TRBD1|.|TRBV2
CASSGTGTGNTIYF
TGTGCCAGCAGTGGGACAGGGACTGGAAACACCATATATTTT
>TRBJ2-5|TRBD2|many|TRBV30
CAWRRLAGGGETQYF
TGTGCCTGGAGACGACTAGCGGGAGGAGGAGAGACCCAGTACTTC